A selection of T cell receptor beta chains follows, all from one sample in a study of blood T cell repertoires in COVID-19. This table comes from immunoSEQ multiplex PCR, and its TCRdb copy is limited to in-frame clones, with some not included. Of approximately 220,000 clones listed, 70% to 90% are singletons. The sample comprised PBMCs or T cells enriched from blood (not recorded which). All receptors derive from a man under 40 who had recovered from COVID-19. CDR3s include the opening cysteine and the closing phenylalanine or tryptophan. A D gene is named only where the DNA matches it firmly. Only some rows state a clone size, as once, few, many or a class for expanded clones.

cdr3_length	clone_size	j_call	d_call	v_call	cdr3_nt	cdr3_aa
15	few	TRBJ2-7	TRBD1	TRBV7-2	TGTGCCAGCAGCTTAGTTCTAGGGGGCTTCTACGAGCAGTACTTC	CASSLVLGGFYEQYF
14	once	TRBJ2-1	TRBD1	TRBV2	TGTGCCAGCACCGCCGGGACAGCAATTAATGAGCAGTTCTTC	CASTAGTAINEQFF
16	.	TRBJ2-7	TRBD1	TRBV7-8	TGTGCCAGCAGCCCCCACCAAAACAGGGGGAGAATCGAGCAGTACTTC	CASSPHQNRGRIEQYF
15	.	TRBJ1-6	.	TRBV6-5	TGTGCCAGCAAGGCAGGGGTCTCATATAATTCACCCCTCCACTTT	CASKAGVSYNSPLHF
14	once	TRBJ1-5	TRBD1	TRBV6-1	TGTGCCAGCAGTGCACAGGGGGGGAATCAGCCCCAGCATTTT	CASSAQGGNQPQHF
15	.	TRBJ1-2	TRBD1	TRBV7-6	TGTGCCAGCAGCCCGCAACAGGGGCGAAGAAATGGCTACACCTTC	CASSPQQGRRNGYTF
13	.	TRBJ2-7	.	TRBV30	TGTGCCTGGAGTAACGAAGGCCCGGGCGAGCAGTACTTC	CAWSNEGPGEQYF
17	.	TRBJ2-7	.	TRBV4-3	TGCGCCAGCAGCCAAGACCGGAGGGGACCGCTCTCCTACGAGCAGTACTTC	CASSQDRRGPLSYEQYF
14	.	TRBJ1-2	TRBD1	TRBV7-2	TGTGCCAGCAGCCAGGACAGGACTAACTATGGCTACACCTTC	CASSQDRTNYGYTF
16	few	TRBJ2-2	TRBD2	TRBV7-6	TGTGCCAGCAGCCTTCGCCGGGGGGCGAACACCGGGGAGCTGTTTTTT	CASSLRRGANTGELFF
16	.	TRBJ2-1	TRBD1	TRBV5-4	TGTGCCAGCAGCTTGGGGACAGGGGCTATCTACAATGAGCAGTTCTTC	CASSLGTGAIYNEQFF
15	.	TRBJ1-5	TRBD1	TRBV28	TGTGCCAGCAGTTTGATAGGACAGGGGGTCCAGCCCCAGCATTTT	CASSLIGQGVQPQHF
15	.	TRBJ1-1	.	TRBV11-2	TGTGCCAGCAGCGATCCCCCTTGGGAGGACACTGAAGCTTTCTTT	CASSDPPWEDTEAFF
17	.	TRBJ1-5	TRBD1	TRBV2	TGTGCCAGCAGTTCCGGGACAGGGGGTTTCGGCAATCAGCCCCAGCATTTT	CASSSGTGGFGNQPQHF
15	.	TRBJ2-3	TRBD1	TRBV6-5	TGTGCCAGCAGGCAACCGGGACAGGACACAGATACGCAGTATTTT	CASRQPGQDTDTQYF
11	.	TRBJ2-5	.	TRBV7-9	TGTGCCAGCAGCTTCGGAGAGACCCAGTACTTC	CASSFGETQYF
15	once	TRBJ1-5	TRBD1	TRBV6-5	TGTGCCAGCAGTTATTCGGGACAGGGGTCTCAGCCCCAGCATTTT	CASSYSGQGSQPQHF
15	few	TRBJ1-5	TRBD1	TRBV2	TGTGCCAGCAGTGAAGCCCAGGGGGCGAATCAGCCCCAGCATTTT	CASSEAQGANQPQHF